The 22 T cell receptor beta chains presented below share a single source sample, sequenced in a study of shared clonotypes between healthy human individuals. Sequencing used immunoSEQ multiplex PCR; TCRdb keeps in-frame clones, though not all of them. There are more than 1.2 million clones in the sample; around 98.5% occur only once, and under 0.45% lies in the top ten. Input material: naive CD4+ T cells sorted from blood. Subset here: CD45RA+ positively selected. These receptors originate from a man aged 25-40 years in good health.

This chain connects TRBV5-4 to TRBJ1-1; 8 bases fit TRBD1. Germline lookup yields CDR1 SGHNT and CDR2 YYREEE (reference sequence). With 7 bases clipped from V and 5 bases from J, the junction kept 10 bases outside the gene matches. CDR3 length: 14 amino acids. The CDR3 nucleotides read TGTGCCAGCGGGGACCAGGGGGCGCGGACTGAAGCTTTCTTT. Its protein product is CASGDQGARTEAFF.

Only one count was recorded for this clone. The chain recombines TRBV19 with TRBJ2-3; 8 bases line up with TRBD2. This CDR3 contains 14 residues. V shed 7 bases and J 2 bases; nucleotides not matched to a gene: 5. Germline CDR1 is LNHDA and CDR2 is SQIVND (reference sequence). This chain's CDR3 is CASTLGRATDTQYF. The CDR3 coding sequence is TGTGCCAGTACCCTCGGGAGGGCCACAGATACGCAGTATTTT. The full variable domain, with the rest looked up from reference TRBV19 and TRBJ2-3, is DGGITQSPKYLFRKEGQNVTLSCEQNLNHDAMYWYRQDPGQGLRLIYYSQIVNDFQKGDIAEGYSVSREKKESFPLTVTSAQKNPTAFYLCASTLGRATDTQYFGPGTRLTVL.

In this sample, this clone turned up once. The rearrangement links TRBV19 to TRBJ2-3; 8 bases are shared with TRBD2. CDR3 length: 15 residues. V was pared by 3 bases and J by 0 bases, with 2 bases of the junction left unmatched. Germline V gene lookup returns CDR1 LNHDA and CDR2 SQIVND (reference sequence). The CDR3 region is CASSMLAGSTDTQYF. The CDR3 DNA follows: TGTGCCAGTAGTATGTTAGCGGGAAGCACAGATACGCAGTATTTT.

The J gene is TRBJ1-4, the V gene TRBV5-1, with 8 positions matching TRBD1. The CDR3 runs to 15 residues. The V gene's germline CDR1 is SGHRS and CDR2 YFSETQ. Germline trimming cut 3 bases from V and 6 bases from J; bases unmatched to any gene: 7. The CDR3: CASSSDRGLDEKLFF. Here the CDR3 DNA reads TGCGCCAGCAGCTCCGACAGGGGATTAGATGAAAAACTGTTTTTT.

This chain connects TRBV9 to TRBJ2-5, with TRBD2 identical over 8 bases. The germline V gene encodes CDR1 SGDLS and CDR2 YYNGEE. The length of the CDR3 is 15 residues. V lost 0 bases to trimming and J lost 4 bases; unmatched junction nucleotides: 5. The CDR3 DNA reads TGTGCCAGCAGCGTAGCCCTAGCGGGTCCAGAGACCCAGTACTTC. Residues: CASSVALAGPETQYF.

This chain joins TRBV28 and TRBJ1-1; TRBD1 is a possible D gene (6 bases). The ends were cut back, 3 bases at V and 2 bases at J, with 10 bases in the middle. The CDR3 runs to 14 residues. Germline V CDR1 and CDR2: MDHEN, SYDVKM. The CDR3 DNA reads as TGTGCCAGCAGTTTTCCCAGGGGAAACACTGAAGCTTTCTTT. Amino acids: CASSFPRGNTEAFF.

The chain employs TRBV6-6 and TRBJ1-5, with D perhaps TRBD1 (5 bases). The V end was cut by 2 bases, the J end by 0 bases, with 8 bases between. Germline CDR1 is MNHNY and CDR2 is SVGAGI (reference sequence). CDR3 length: 15 amino acids. The chain's CDR3 is CASSYVQDSNQPQHF. The DNA of the CDR3 is TGTGCCAGCAGTTACGTACAGGATAGCAATCAGCCCCAGCATTTT.

J is TRBJ1-4 and V is TRBV23-1; no definite D call. TRBV23-1 is recorded as an ORF, its role being uncertain. The CDR3 spans 13 residues. The V end was cut by 0 bases, the J end by 6 bases, with 5 bases between. This CDR3 reads CASSQSGDEKLFF. As DNA, the CDR3 is TGCGCCAGCAGTCAATCGGGTGATGAAAAACTGTTTTTT.

V gene TRBV5-4 combines with J gene TRBJ2-5; D might be TRBD2 (5 bases). This CDR3 has 13 amino acids. The V end was cut by 6 bases, the J end by 3 bases, with 12 bases between. Germline values: CDR1 SGHNT, CDR2 YYREEE (reference sequence). CDR3 sequence (DNA): TGTGCCAGCACGCGGGCGTTGGAAGAGACCCAGTACTTC. Its translation is CASTRALEETQYF.

Remarks on this clone: Other DNA sequences within the sample encode an identical CDR3. Here the CDR3 DNA reads TGTGCCAGCAGCGCAACCAGCCGGAGCACAGATACGCAGTATTTT. Its translation: CASSATSRSTDTQYF. The gene calls are TRBV9 and TRBJ2-3; D remains ambiguous. Trimming removed 3 bases at V and 0 bases at J, with 11 bases between. CDR3 size: 15 residues. CDR1 SGDLS and CDR2 YYNGEE come from the germline V gene. Together with reference TRBV9 and TRBJ2-3, the CDR3 gives the full variable domain: DSGVTQTPKHLITATGQRVTLRCSPRSGDLSVYWYQQSLDQGLQFLIQYYNGEERAKGNILERFSAQQFPDLHSELNLSSLELGDSALYFCASSATSRSTDTQYFGPGTRLTVL.

The CDR3 spells CASTGLGDGGEIQYF. CDR3 sequence (DNA): TGTGCCAGCACCGGACTCGGGGACGGGGGTGAAATTCAGTACTTC. This chain uses TRBV27 with TRBJ2-4; the D gene is possibly TRBD2 (6 bases). The CDR3 is 15 residues long. CDR1 is MNHEY and CDR2 is SMNVEV in the germline V gene (reference sequence). V was cut by 7 bases and J by 10 bases, with 23 bases left in between.

The CDR3 reads CASSRELGRNEQFF. In nucleotides, the CDR3 is TGTGCCAGTTCCCGGGAATTGGGTAGGAATGAGCAGTTCTTC. The chain couples TRBV6-1 to TRBJ2-1; a possible D gene is TRBD2 (5 bases). V was pared by 9 bases and J by 7 bases, with 19 bases between. CDR3 length: 14 amino acids. CDR1 is MNHNS and CDR2 is SASEGT in the germline V gene.

V is TRBV5-5 and J is TRBJ1-2, with 9 nucleotides matching TRBD1. This CDR3 spans 15 amino acids. CDR1 SGHKS and CDR2 YYEKEE come from the germline V gene (reference sequence). J gave up 4 bases and V 1 base, and 5 bases lay outside the gene matches. CDR3 sequence (DNA): TGTGCCAGCAGCTTGCTAGGACAGGGGTCCTATGGCTACACCTTC. It yields the protein CASSLLGQGSYGYTF.

This clone is a singleton in its sample. The chain joins TRBV5-1 to TRBJ2-1; TRBD2 is a possible D gene (7 bases). Germline V gives CDR1 SGHRS, CDR2 YFSETQ. V lost 6 bases to trimming and J lost 4 bases, with 14 bases between them. The CDR3 is 14 residues long. CDR3 residues: CASTPGGEYNEQFF. The CDR3 bases are TGCGCCAGCACCCCGGGGGGCGAGTACAATGAGCAGTTCTTC.

This clone was recorded only once. The chain couples TRBV19 to TRBJ2-2; D ambiguous. Germline V gene data show CDR1 as LNHDA and CDR2 as SQIVND (reference sequence). The V end was cut by 2 bases, the J end by 6 bases, with 10 bases between. The CDR3 contains 14 residues. CDR3 in DNA: TGTGCCAGTAGTATATCTCCGGTTCCCGGGGAGCTGTTTTTT. Its translation is CASSISPVPGELFF.

The V gene is TRBV7-2, the J gene TRBJ2-5; D assignment may be TRBD1 or TRBD2 (6 bases each). The ends were cut back, 6 bases at V and 3 bases at J, with 29 bases in the middle. Germline V lookup: CDR1 SGHTA, CDR2 FQGNSA. This CDR3 is 19 amino acids long. The CDR3 reads CASRQGLTHRQIEKETQYF. The CDR3, as DNA: TGTGCCAGCAGACAGGGACTTACACACCGGCAGATAGAAAAAGAGACCCAGTACTTC.

V gene TRBV5-4 combines with J gene TRBJ1-1; D is possibly TRBD1 (5 bases). CDR3 size: 14 residues. Looked up from germline, CDR1 is SGHNT and CDR2 is YYREEE (reference sequence). The V end lost 6 bases, the J end lost 2 bases, and 14 bases lay between the germline ends. The CDR3 is CASTTGTGNTEAFF. Here the CDR3 DNA reads TGTGCCAGCACAACCGGGACCGGAAACACTGAAGCTTTCTTT.

The chain employs TRBV29-1 and TRBJ2-3, with D possibly TRBD1 on 5 matching bases. Germline CDR1 reads SQVTM; CDR2 reads ANQGSEA. This CDR3 has 15 residues. V was shortened by 4 bases and J by 2 bases, with 16 bases between the two germline ends. CDR3 sequence (DNA): TGCAGCGTTGCCAAAGGGGTGGGGCCCACAGATACGCAGTATTTT. Residues: CSVAKGVGPTDTQYF.

The genes are TRBV5-5 and TRBJ2-2, with a weak D call TRBD1 (5 bases). The CDR3 is made up of 13 amino acids. CDR1 and CDR2 (germline): SGHKS, YYEKEE (reference sequence). V lost 7 bases to trimming and J lost 0 bases, with 7 bases between them. As DNA, the CDR3 is TGTGCCAGCGGACACGCGAACACCGGGGAGCTGTTTTTT. Its translation: CASGHANTGELFF.

This clone appeared a single time. The V and J genes are TRBV10-2 and TRBJ2-3, with TRBD1 matching over 7 bases. The germline V gene has CDR1 WSHSY and CDR2 SAAADI. J was trimmed by 1 base and V by 6 bases; bases with no gene match: 4. The CDR3 is 14 amino acids. The chain's CDR3 is CASSRQGRTDTQYF. As DNA, the CDR3 is TGCGCCAGCAGCCGACAGGGACGCACAGATACGCAGTATTTT.

V gene TRBV28 combines with J gene TRBJ2-7; D might be TRBD1 (5 bases). CDR1 is MDHEN and CDR2 is SYDVKM in the germline V gene. Deletions cut 10 bases from V and 0 bases from J, with 16 bases between. This CDR3 is 14 amino acids long. The CDR3 DNA reads as TGTGCCATCCGGACCGCAAGGGGCTCCTACGAGCAGTACTTC. As protein: CAIRTARGSYEQYF.

The chain joins TRBV9 to TRBJ1-4; D ambiguous. The CDR3 consists of 15 residues. The V gene lost 0 bases and the J gene lost 5 bases, with 11 bases spanning the gap. Germline assignment: CDR1 SGDLS and CDR2 YYNGEE. For the CDR3, the DNA is TGTGCCAGCAGCGTAGAGGAACAAAAGAATGAAAAACTGTTTTTT. It is translated as CASSVEEQKNEKLFF.